The source of this T cell receptor (beta chain) is a study of blood T cell repertoires in COVID-19. Study overall: COVID-19 samples from acute and convalescent phases originated in the United States, Italy and Spain.

CDR1 is MDHEN and CDR2 is SYDVKM in the germline V gene. This CDR3 contains 14 residues. The V gene lost 6 bases and the J gene lost 5 bases, with 16 bases spanning the gap. This clone was counted a few times. Data came from immunoSEQ multiplex PCR; TCRdb stores just in-frame clones and leaves some out. The sample includes around 120,000 clones, 60% to 85% seen only once; the top ten take approximately 0.86%. Source material: peripheral blood. The chain links TRBV28 to TRBJ1-1; weak D call: TRBD1 (6 bases). The TCR originated in a human donor with acute or convalescent COVID-19. The donor label of this sample is uncertain. The CDR3 sequence is CASSPGGGRTEAFF. The CDR3 coding sequence is TGTGCCAGCAGCCCGGGGGGGGGCAGGACTGAAGCTTTCTTT.